The 11 T cell receptor beta chains listed next were all sequenced from one sample in a study of T-cell reconstitution after alpha-beta-depleted transplantation in children. The TCRbeta library incorporated unique molecular identifiers. MiXCR, run by TCRdb on the PCR reads, gives a single entry per CDR3 protein. This table has roughly 100,000 distinct CDR3 sequences, more than 7% appearing once. Source: PBMCs from the stem cell graft donor, taken from the stem cell graft. The receptors shown here come from a human donor who donated a stem cell graft to a child with congenital amegakaryocytic thrombocytopenia.

This chain links TRBV7-9 with TRBJ2-3; no reliable D call. From germline, CDR1 is SEHNR and CDR2 FQNEAQ (reference sequence). V lost 1 base and J 3 bases, leaving 11 bases between the germline ends. This CDR3 is built from 15 residues. The CDR3 DNA reads as TGTGCCAGCAGCTTAGGACCGATTCAAACAGATACGCAGTATTTT. Translated, it gives CASSLGPIQTDTQYF.

The table lists this clonotype with many counts. In DNA, the CDR3 is TGCAGTGCGAGGGGAGAGAACTATGGCTACACCTTC. It codes for CSARGENYGYTF. This chain connects TRBV20-1 to TRBJ1-2, with D maybe TRBD1 (5 bases). Germline values: CDR1 DFQATT, CDR2 SNEGSKA (reference sequence). The CDR3 has 12 residues. The V and J ends lost 6 bases and 2 bases respectively, with 10 bases between them.

As for this clonotype: Since a much larger clone is just one base distant, this may be a read error. This chain uses TRBV27 with TRBJ2-4, with a weak D call TRBD1 (6 bases). This CDR3 has 14 amino acids. The V and J ends lost 3 bases and 9 bases respectively, with 15 bases between them. From germline, CDR1 is MNHEY and CDR2 SMNVEV (reference sequence). The CDR3 sequence is CASSLSQGGAIQYF. In DNA form, the CDR3 reads TGTGCCAGCAGTTTGTCACAGGGTGGGGCCATTCAGTACTTC.

This clonotype was seen many times. The J gene is TRBJ1-1, the V gene TRBV10-2, with 7 bases that match TRBD1. After removal of 0 bases from V and 7 bases from J, the junction contained 2 bases not matched to a gene. CDR3 length: 13 amino acids. Germline CDR1 WSHSY, CDR2 SAAADI. The CDR3 loop is CASSESRDSEAFF. CDR3 DNA sequence: TGCGCCAGCAGTGAGTCGCGGGACAGTGAAGCTTTCTTT.

This clonotype was observed many times. The genes are TRBV12-3 or TRBV12-4 and TRBJ1-2; D may be TRBD1 (6 bases). The germline V and J ends were trimmed by 8 bases and 8 bases, with 18 bases remaining between them. The CDR3 contains 13 residues. The CDR3, as DNA: TGTGCCAGCCTCGATACAGGGATCGGAGGCTACACCTTC. Encoded protein: CASLDTGIGGYTF.

This clonotype showed up many times. V and J are TRBV11-2 and TRBJ1-4, with a weak D call TRBD1 (5 bases). Germline CDR1 SGHAT, CDR2 FQNNGV. The CDR3 runs 15 residues. V was shortened by 5 bases and J by 0 bases, with 10 bases between the two germline ends. This CDR3 is CASSADRTTNEKLFF. The DNA of the CDR3 is TGTGCCAGCAGCGCAGACAGAACAACTAATGAAAAACTGTTTTTT.

In its sample, this clonotype was seen many times. The genes are TRBV18 and TRBJ2-2; TRBD1 or TRBD2 may be the D gene (5 bases each). The germline gives CDR1 KGHSH, CDR2 LQKENI. The CDR3 is 15 amino acids. V dropped 3 bases and J dropped 3 bases, with 11 bases sitting between them. CDR3 loop: CASSPGRRDTGELFF. In DNA, the CDR3 is TGTGCCAGCTCACCGGGACGCCGGGACACCGGGGAGCTGTTTTTT.

The chain is built from TRBV30 and TRBJ1-1, with D uncertain. Deletions cut 3 bases from V and 8 bases from J, with 13 bases between. CDR1 is GTSNPN, CDR2 SVGIG, per germline (reference sequence). The length of the CDR3 is 12 residues. CDR3 in amino acids: CAWRGSTGEAFF. DNA for the CDR3: TGTGCCTGGAGAGGCTCAACGGGGGAAGCTTTCTTT.

At least ten counts were recorded for this clonotype. The chain recombines TRBV20-1 with TRBJ2-3, with 8 bases that match TRBD2. This CDR3 has 17 amino acids. CDR1 DFQATT and CDR2 SNEGSKA come from the germline V gene (reference sequence). Trimming removed 0 bases from V and 10 bases from J; junction bases left unmatched: 18. The CDR3 region is CSARDPRIRTSRSPQYF. The CDR3 DNA reads as TGCAGTGCTAGAGATCCCCGAATCCGGACTAGCCGCTCTCCGCAGTATTTT.

This clonotype appeared many times. The rearrangement joins TRBV27 to TRBJ2-3, with D tentatively TRBD1 (6 bases). Trimming removed 7 bases from V and 6 bases from J, with 14 bases in between. CDR1 and CDR2 from the germline V gene are MNHEY and SMNVEV (reference sequence). This CDR3 contains 13 residues. The CDR3 nucleotides are TGTGCCAGCACCCGCTCAGGGGAGGATACGCAGTATTTT. It codes for CASTRSGEDTQYF.

There are many counts of this clonotype. The chain employs TRBV21-1 and TRBJ2-1. TRBV21-1 is shown as a pseudogene. CDR3 size: 16 residues. Here the CDR3 reads CASSKWRTSSYNEQFF. DNA of the CDR3: TGTGCCAGCAGCAAATGGAGAACAAGCTCCTACAATGAGCAGTTCTTC.